The text below deals with one TCR beta chain. Its target is not known. The CDR3 covers 16 residues. The V segment lost 1 base and the J segment 6 bases; nucleotides outside the gene matches: 9. The sample originates from a study of human T cells and chemical hapten exposure. The wider study: All patients underwent weekly scalp dosing with diphenylcyclopropenone for the full roughly 25-week study.

From the RACE reads, TCRdb called clonotypes with MiXCR, one entry per CDR3 protein. Of about 120,000 distinct CDR3 sequences listed, over 9% are singletons. Study conclusions and caveats: Expanded TCRs clustered into significantly more large CDR3 similarity groups than controls, the analysis revealed.

Indicated time point: patch test 3, about 24 weeks after DPC sensitization. Documented treatment: therapeutic diphenylcyclopropenone sensitization with weekly scalp DPC. Blood was collected ahead of every patch test applied. Specimen: whole blood, collected in connection with sensitization to the hapten diphenylcyclopropenone (DPC). J is TRBJ1-5 and V is TRBV12-3 or TRBV12-4, with 7 nucleotides matching TRBD1. This clonotype was obtained from a woman aged 50 to 60 with alopecia areata. Some clones in this sample may be carry-over from other donors' samples. The CDR3 spells CASSLGVRAGGQPQHF. CDR3 nucleotide sequence: TGTGCCAGCAGTTTAGGAGTTAGGGCAGGGGGTCAGCCCCAGCATTTT.